The source of this TCR beta chain is a study of OX40 agonist ivuxolimab in advanced cancers. Notes on the study in general: In CD8+ T cells, expanded clones were on average more numerous than in CD4+.

This table comes from immunoSEQ multiplex PCR, and its TCRdb copy is limited to in-frame clones, with some not included. The profile covers about 72,000 clones, with nearly 90% appearing a single time and about an eighth taken by the ten largest. The germline gives CDR1 KGHSH, CDR2 LQKENI. The CDR3 has 14 amino acids. Trimming removed 4 bases from V and 4 bases from J, with 13 bases in between. This clone showed up just once. The antigen remains unidentified. J is TRBJ1-2 and V is TRBV18; D is uncertain. This clonotype was sampled from an adult with an advanced solid tumor such as melanoma, head and neck, liver or kidney cancer. Sequenced material: CD4+ or CD8+ T cells sorted from blood, taken in a trial of the OX40 agonist ivuxolimab. CDR3: CASSLGRNSYGYTF. DNA of the CDR3: TGTGCCAGCTCACTTGGACGGAATAGCTATGGCTACACCTTC.